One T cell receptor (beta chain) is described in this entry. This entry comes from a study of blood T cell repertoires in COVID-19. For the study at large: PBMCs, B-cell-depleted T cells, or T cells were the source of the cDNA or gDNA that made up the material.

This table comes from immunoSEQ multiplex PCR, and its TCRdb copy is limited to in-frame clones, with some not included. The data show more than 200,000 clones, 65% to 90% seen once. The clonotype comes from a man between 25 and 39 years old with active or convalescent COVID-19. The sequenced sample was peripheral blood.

The CDR3: CASSFLSSYEQYF. CDR3 DNA: TGTGCCAGCAGTTTTCTCTCCTCCTACGAGCAGTACTTC. The chain is built from TRBV6-6 and TRBJ2-7, with D unclear. Germline loops: CDR1 MNHNY, CDR2 SVGAGI (reference sequence). Trimming removed 4 bases from V and 0 bases from J, with 7 bases in between. The CDR3 is 13 residues long.